This T cell receptor beta chain was sequenced during a study of CD8 T cells in Susac syndrome. A word on this clonotype: The antigen is unknown.

While CD8+ and CD4+ T cells were isolated negatively, TEMRA cells were enriched by FACS. Study-level results: An acknowledgment was made by the study that its TCR sequencing and HLA analysis involved relatively few individuals.

CDR3 length: 16 residues. The V and J ends lost 4 bases and 7 bases respectively, with 20 bases between them. Looked up from germline, CDR1 is SGHDN and CDR2 is FVKESK. When the RNA was reverse transcribed, random hexamers were used with an input of roughly 0.5 to 1 ug. Amplification of TCR beta CDR3 was carried out by immunoSEQ multiplex PCR, which covered 54 Vbeta and 13 Jbeta segments. TCRdb passed the immunoSEQ multiplex PCR reads through MiXCR, listing each CDR3 protein once. The profile covers about 66,000 distinct CDR3 sequences, with 85% to 95% appearing a single time and around 0.61% taken by the ten largest.

The sequencing input was CD8+ T cells from PBMCs. V gene TRBV14 combines with J gene TRBJ2-1; tentatively, D is TRBD1 (7 bases). This clonotype was obtained from a human donor with multiple sclerosis. The CDR3 region is CASSPQEGAPTNEQFF. The DNA of the CDR3 is TGTGCCAGCAGCCCCCAGGAGGGGGCCCCCACAAATGAGCAGTTCTTC.